This T cell receptor (beta chain) was sequenced in a study of blood T cell repertoires in COVID-19. Across the study: Samples came from the United States, Italy and Spain, spanning acute and convalescent COVID-19. Sources were T cells, B-cell-depleted T cells, or PBMCs; the material itself was cDNA or gDNA.

Trimming cost V 6 bases and J 9 bases; bases outside gene matches: 12. This CDR3 region has 15 residues. Per germline, CDR1 MDHEN and CDR2 SYDVKM. In the authors' workflow: Scientists estimated how many nucleated cells there were by amplifying reference gene primers. TCRdb's copy holds only in-frame clones and misses some; the assay was immunoSEQ multiplex PCR. V and J calls and clone size follow that table, whereas D and trimming were derived from the DNA. The table includes approximately 91,000 clones, around 72% detected once. This sequence joins TRBV28 and TRBJ1-5; 9 positions match TRBD1. This TCR was recovered from a man aged 65 to 79 with acute or convalescent COVID-19. The sample was peripheral blood. For the CDR3, the DNA is TGTGCCAGCAGCTCCGTCGGACAGGGGAATACGCCCCAGCATTTT. This encodes CASSSVGQGNTPQHF.